Shown below are 5 T cell receptor beta chains from a single sample sequenced in a study of T cell repertoires in cytomegalovirus infection. TCRdb processed the reads anew with MiXCR; each CDR3 protein has one entry. The profile covers 800,000 to 950,000 distinct CDR3 sequences, with 32% appearing a single time and approximately 13% taken by the ten largest. These receptors' antigens are unknown. The sample consisted of cultured CD8+ T cells from PBMCs, taken from culture after CMV antigen stimulation. The receptor source for this set is a human donor in good health (CMV status not recorded). Some clones in this sample may be carry-over from other donors' samples.

This clonotype was observed a handful of times. The rearrangement links TRBV7-6 to TRBJ2-4, with 9 bases aligning to TRBD1. Unmatched junction bases numbered 15, after V lost 5 bases and J lost 1 base. This CDR3 contains 19 residues. CDR1 is SGHVS, CDR2 FNYEAQ, per germline. The CDR3 DNA reads TGTGCCAGCAGCCCTCACGAGGACAGGGGATTTCTCGCCAAAAACATTCAGTACTTC. Amino acid sequence: CASSPHEDRGFLAKNIQYF.

This clonotype was detected ten times or more. The chain uses TRBV7-6 and TRBJ2-5, with D possibly TRBD1 on 6 matching bases. Trimming cost V 5 bases and J 0 bases, with 10 bases left between them. There are 14 residues in the CDR3. CDR1 SGHVS and CDR2 FNYEAQ come from the germline V gene. Written as DNA, the CDR3 is TGTGCCAGCAGCACCCGGACAGACCAAGAGACCCAGTACTTC. This sequence encodes CASSTRTDQETQYF.

This clonotype was counted only a few times. The V and J genes are TRBV27 and TRBJ1-4, with D maybe TRBD1 (6 bases). V lost 6 bases to trimming and J lost 3 bases, with 26 bases between them. The CDR3 loop spans 19 amino acids. Per germline, CDR1 MNHEY and CDR2 SMNVEV (reference sequence). The CDR3 loop reads CASSRNTGHLTRANEKLFF. The DNA for the CDR3 is TGTGCCAGCAGCCGTAATACGGGACACTTAACTAGGGCTAATGAAAAACTGTTTTTT.

In its sample, this clonotype was seen a few times. The chain links TRBV7-9 to TRBJ1-2, with D possibly being TRBD1 (5 bases). V lost 0 bases, J lost 4 bases, and 12 bases lay in between. CDR1 is SEHNR, CDR2 FQNEAQ, per germline (reference sequence). The length of the CDR3 is 15 residues. The CDR3 region is CASSLAGGPVYGYTF. In DNA form, the CDR3 reads TGTGCCAGCAGCTTAGCTGGGGGACCGGTCTATGGCTACACCTTC.

This clonotype was detected ten times or more. The rearrangement links TRBV7-9 to TRBJ1-2; no clear D gene. Germline lookup yields CDR1 SEHNR and CDR2 FQNEAQ (reference sequence). V was cut by 1 base and J by 2 bases, with 8 bases left in between. This CDR3 has 14 residues. The CDR3 loop is CASSLVFQNYGYTF. The CDR3 DNA reads as TGTGCCAGCAGCTTAGTCTTTCAGAACTATGGCTACACCTTC. The variable domain in full, completed from reference TRBV7-9 and TRBJ1-2, reads DTGVSQNPRHKITKRGQNVTFRCDPISEHNRLYWYRQTLGQGPEFLTYFQNEAQLEKSRLLSDRFSAERPKGSFSTLEIQRTEQGDSAMYLCASSLVFQNYGYTFGSGTRLTVV.